This T cell receptor beta chain is from a study of blood T cell repertoires in COVID-19. Study information: T cells, B-cell-depleted T cells, or PBMCs provided the cDNA or gDNA that served as material.

Original data processing: Reference gene primer amplification yielded estimated nucleated cell counts. TCRdb's table, derived via immunoSEQ multiplex PCR, lists solely in-frame clones and lacks some. That table gives V, J and clone size, and the DNA gave D and trimming. The profile covers fewer than 250,000 clones, with 84% appearing a single time and 1.8% taken by the ten largest. Germline V gene data show CDR1 as KGHSH and CDR2 as LQKENI. This CDR3 has 16 amino acids. Trimming removed 3 bases at V and 1 base at J, with 13 bases between. Recruitment covered 20 to 25 US areas and drew participants whose ages spanned about 18 to 95 years. Cohort 3 recovery required two negative PCRs, clearance, or symptom resolution.

The source is a man aged 60 to 75 who had recovered from COVID-19. J is TRBJ1-3 and V is TRBV18, with D unresolved. Sequences were obtained from PBMCs or T cells enriched from blood (not recorded which). The CDR3 coding sequence is TGTGCCAGCTCACCTACGGGAGCTGCATCTGGAAACACCATATATTTT. It codes for CASSPTGAASGNTIYF.